This is a list of T cell receptor beta chains from one sample in a study of T cell repertoires in cytomegalovirus infection. TCRdb redid the calling of the reads with MiXCR, one entry per CDR3 protein. The repertoire includes around 190,000 distinct CDR3 sequences, 14% of them detected once, and 25% to 30% sits in the top ten. The sample consisted of PBMCs. Receptors originate from a human donor in good health (CMV status not recorded). Some clones in this sample may be carry-over from other donors' samples. Each CDR3 is given with its conserved first and last residue. D genes are given only for firm matches. Rows give clone size only sometimes, using once, few, many, or a class for an expanded clone.

>14|once|TRBV25-1|TRBJ1-3|NA
TGTGCCACCGAGGAAGGCTTCTCTGGAAACACCATATATTTT
CATEEGFSGNTIYF
>13|many|TRBV7-8|TRBJ2-1|NA
TGTGCCAGCAGCTTAGGCAGGAACAATGAGCAGTTCTTC
CASSLGRNNEQFF
>16|few|TRBV7-4|TRBJ2-4|TRBD2
TGTGCCAGCAGCTCCCAACGGGAGGCGTCTAAAAACATTCAGTACTTC
CASSSQREASKNIQYF
>13|few|TRBV10-1|TRBJ1-1|NA
TGCGCCAGTGCACGAACACTGAACACTGAAGCTTTCTTT
CASARTLNTEAFF
>15|few|TRBV28|TRBJ1-5|TRBD1
TGTGCCAGCAGTAACCGGGACAGGATGAATCAGCCCCAGCATTTT
CASSNRDRMNQPQHF
>15|many|TRBV7-9|TRBJ1-2|TRBD1
TGTGCCAGCAGCGGCCGGGACAGGGCTAACTATGGCTACACCTTC
CASSGRDRANYGYTF
>12|NA|TRBV20-1|TRBJ2-1|NA
TGCAGTGCTAGAGCAGGGGAGCGTGAGCAGTTCTTC
CSARAGEREQFF
>16|many|TRBV7-9|TRBJ1-1|TRBD1
TGTGCCAGCAGCTTTCGCCAGGGGGCGCGTAAGGGTGAAGCTTTCTTT
CASSFRQGARKGEAFF
>17|many|TRBV23-1|TRBJ2-3|NA
TGCGCCAGCAGTCAAGCCTGGCGGAGCTGGGGCACAGATACGCAGTATTTT
CASSQAWRSWGTDTQYF
>12|few|TRBV28|TRBJ2-3|NA
TGTGCCAGCACCAATCCCGTCGATACGCAGTATTTT
CASTNPVDTQYF
>16|many|TRBV6-5|TRBJ2-2|TRBD1
TGTGCCAGCAGACCCCGGACAGGCCCGAACACCGGGGAGCTGTTTTTT
CASRPRTGPNTGELFF
>15|NA|TRBV11-1|TRBJ2-1|NA
TGTGCCAGCAGCATCGGACCTATCTCCTACAATGAGCAGTTCTTC
CASSIGPISYNEQFF
>13|NA|TRBV12-3/TRBV12-4|TRBJ1-1|NA
TGTGCCAGCAGTTTAAAAGAAAAGGGAGAAAGAGTCTTT
CASSLKEKGERVF
>14|NA|TRBV3-1|TRBJ2-1|TRBD2
TGTGCCAGCAGCTTTACTAGCGGGTTCAATGAGCAGTTCTTC
CASSFTSGFNEQFF
>12|many|TRBV29-1|TRBJ2-3|NA
TGCAGCGCCGAGAGGGGCACAGATACGCAGTATTTT
CSAERGTDTQYF
>15|NA|TRBV5-1|TRBJ2-5|NA
TGCGCCAGCGCCCCACGGGGGAACAACCAAGAGACCCAGTACTTC
CASAPRGNNQETQYF
>13|many|TRBV7-6|TRBJ2-3|NA
TGTGCCAGCAGCCAGAGCAGGGCAGATACGCAGTATTTT
CASSQSRADTQYF
>15|NA|TRBV7-2|TRBJ2-7|NA
TGTGCCAGCAGCTTAGCAGGGGTGGTAACCTACGAGCAGTACTTC
CASSLAGVVTYEQYF
>16|many|TRBV28|TRBJ2-1|NA
TGTGCCAGCAGTTTAGATGTGCGGGACGTATACAATGAGCAGTTCTTC
CASSLDVRDVYNEQFF
>16|NA|TRBV11-1|TRBJ2-2|TRBD1
TGTGCCAGCAGAACCCTGGGACAGGGGAAGAACGGGGAGCTGTTTTTT
CASRTLGQGKNGELFF
>13|once|TRBV15|TRBJ2-5|NA
TGTGCCACCAGCAGGACAGGTCGGGAGACCCAGTACTTC
CATSRTGRETQYF
>11|NA|TRBV28|TRBJ1-2|NA
TGTGCCGTGTTTGACCCTGACGGCTACACCTTC
CAVFDPDGYTF
>15|NA|TRBV29-1|TRBJ1-3|NA
TGCAGCGTTGCGTTTGGCAGGGCGGGAGGAAACACCATATATTTT
CSVAFGRAGGNTIYF
>12|many|TRBV7-9|TRBJ1-1|NA
TGTGCCAGCAGCTCAAACCTCAGGGGAGCTTTCTTT
CASSSNLRGAFF
>13|NA|TRBV29-1|TRBJ2-5|TRBD2
TGCAGCGTTGATCTAGCGGGAACAGAGACCCAGTACTTC
CSVDLAGTETQYF
>12|few|TRBV20-1|TRBJ1-5|NA
TGCAGTGCTAGACCCGGTAATCAGCCCCAGCATTTT
CSARPGNQPQHF
>14|NA|TRBV5-4|TRBJ2-3|NA
TGTGCCAGCAGCTTGGAAGCGGGCACAGATACGCAGTATTTT
CASSLEAGTDTQYF
>16|many|TRBV29-1|TRBJ2-5|TRBD2
TGCAGCGCCCTGGGGGGAGTGGCTAGCGGGAGAGAGACCCAGTACTTC
CSALGGVASGRETQYF
>14|many|TRBV7-2|TRBJ1-2|TRBD1
TGTGCCAGCAGCTTCGGGACAGGAGACTATGGCTACACCTTC
CASSFGTGDYGYTF
>14|NA|TRBV19|TRBJ2-5|NA
TGTGCCAGTAGTATTGGTCCCGGAGGAGAGACCCAGTACTTC
CASSIGPGGETQYF
>15|NA|TRBV4-2|TRBJ2-1|NA
TGTGCCAGCAGCCAAGAATCGGCAATCTACAATGAGCAGTTCTTC
CASSQESAIYNEQFF
>16|many|TRBV19|TRBJ1-4|NA
TGTGCCAGTAGTATAAAGCGGGGGGCCGTTAATGAAAAACTGTTTTTT
CASSIKRGAVNEKLFF
>14|few|TRBV7-6|TRBJ1-2|NA
TGTGCCAGCAGCTTAGCCTACGAAAACTATGGCTACACCTTC
CASSLAYENYGYTF
>15|few|TRBV3-1|TRBJ1-3|NA
TGTGCCAGCAGCATTCAGAGGATCTCTGGAAACACCATATATTTT
CASSIQRISGNTIYF
>15|few|TRBV2|TRBJ2-1|TRBD1
TGTGCCACGGACCCCCGAGACGGACAGGGGTATGAGCAGTTCTTC
CATDPRDGQGYEQFF
>14|many|TRBV4-3|TRBJ1-6|NA
TGCGCCAGCAGCCAAGAATCGGGCAATTCACCCCTCCACTTT
CASSQESGNSPLHF